Sequencing of this T cell receptor beta chain was carried out in a study of vaccination effects on CD4 cells after COVID-19. Study-wide points: At late timepoints after vaccination, vaccine- and infection-induced clones shrank markedly. The study, lacking early post-infection timepoints, had few convalescent patients.

Data came from immunoSEQ multiplex PCR; TCRdb stores just in-frame clones and leaves some out. Found here are tens of thousands of clones, roughly three quarters of them singletons; the top ten hold 2% to 2.5%. It was after around 10 days of culture that CD4+ T cells were isolated. On day 3 and again on day 7, half the medium was replaced with IL-2 medium. Note on this clone: Its antigen is as yet unknown. The conserved closing phenylalanine or tryptophan is absent in this CDR3, likely reflecting a read error. Because the CDR3's place on the DNA is in doubt, the DNA is left out and the CDR3 is given as listed by TCRdb.

The CDR3 is 11 residues long, ends included. The chain links TRBV21-1 to TRBJ1-6. TRBV21-1 represents a pseudogene. Source: CD4+ T cells from PBMCs cultured without peptide, taken before COVID-19 vaccination. This receptor was identified in a human donor who received a COVID-19 vaccine. The CDR3: CASSKDNGPKR.